The sample holds many counts of the clone carrying this TCR beta chain. This entry is derived from a study of early T cells in non-severe SARS-CoV-2 infection. V dropped 4 bases and J dropped 7 bases, with 21 bases sitting between them. The CDR3 runs to 16 residues. Germline V gene sequence: CDR1 SGHRS, CDR2 YFSETQ. Attached unique molecular identifiers marked individual cDNA molecules. TCRdb fed the 5' RACE reads into MiXCR, producing one record per CDR3 protein. Among around 28,000 distinct CDR3 sequences listed, 4.2% were seen once. Sequencing input: whole blood. The TCR originated in an adult who was a healthcare worker with PCR-confirmed SARS-CoV-2 infection or an uninfected control (not recorded which). This chain uses TRBV5-1 with TRBJ2-1; tentatively, D is TRBD2 (6 bases). In nucleotides, the CDR3 is TGCGCCAGCAGCGCCTTGGGACTTCCCGCAGGGAATGAGCAGTTCTTC. It specifies CASSALGLPAGNEQFF.